Below, one T cell receptor beta chain is given with its context. The antigen is undetermined. The sample originates from a study of shared clonotypes between healthy human individuals. Study-level results: Memory subsets generally showed lower estimated richness than naive subsets. Several donors held around 5% of naive CD4 clonotypes in common. Donor scarcity curtailed the genetic and exposure-history diversity represented herein. Compared with clonotypes that all four donors shared, non-shared clonotypes had lower generation probabilities.

The V gene's germline CDR1 is MNHEY and CDR2 SVGAGI. The V end lost 8 bases, the J end lost 0 bases, and 14 bases lay between the germline ends. CDR3 length: 15 residues. TCRdb's copy holds only in-frame clones and misses some; the assay was immunoSEQ multiplex PCR. This table has more than 2 million clones, 85% to 95% appearing once. Material for sequencing was naive CD4+ T cells sorted from blood. Subset here: CD45RA+ positively selected. The sequence was obtained from a man between 18 and 35 years old in good health. The chain joins TRBV6-5 to TRBJ1-3; D remains unclear. The CDR3 reads CASALGLSSGNTIYF. As DNA, the CDR3 is TGTGCCAGCGCCCTAGGACTGAGCTCTGGAAACACCATATATTTT.